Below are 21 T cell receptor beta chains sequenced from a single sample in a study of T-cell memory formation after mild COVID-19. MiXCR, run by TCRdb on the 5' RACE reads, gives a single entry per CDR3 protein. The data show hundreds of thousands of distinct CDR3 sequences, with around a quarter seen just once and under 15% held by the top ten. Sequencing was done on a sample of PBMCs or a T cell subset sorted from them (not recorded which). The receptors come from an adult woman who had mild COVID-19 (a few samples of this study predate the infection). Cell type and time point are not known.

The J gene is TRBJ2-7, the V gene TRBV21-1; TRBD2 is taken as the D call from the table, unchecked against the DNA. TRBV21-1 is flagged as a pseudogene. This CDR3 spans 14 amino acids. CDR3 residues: CASRMGFLRFEQYF. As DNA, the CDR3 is TGTGCCAGCCGGATGGGTTTCCTCCGGTTCGAGCAGTACTTC.

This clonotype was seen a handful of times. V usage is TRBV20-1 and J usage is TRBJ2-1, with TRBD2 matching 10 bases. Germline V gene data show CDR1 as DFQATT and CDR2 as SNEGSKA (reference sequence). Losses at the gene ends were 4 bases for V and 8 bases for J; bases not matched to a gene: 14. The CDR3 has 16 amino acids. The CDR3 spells CSANLLAGGPFHEQFF. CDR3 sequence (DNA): TGCAGTGCTAATTTATTAGCGGGAGGTCCGTTCCATGAGCAGTTCTTC.

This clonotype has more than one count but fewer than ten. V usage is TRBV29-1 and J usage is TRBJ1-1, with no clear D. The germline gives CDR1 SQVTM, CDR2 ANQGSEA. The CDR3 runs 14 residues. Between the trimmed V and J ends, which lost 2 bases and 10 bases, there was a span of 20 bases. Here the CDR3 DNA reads TGCAGCGTTGAAATAAATACCGGCCCCGGTCGAGCTTTCTTT. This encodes CSVEINTGPGRAFF.

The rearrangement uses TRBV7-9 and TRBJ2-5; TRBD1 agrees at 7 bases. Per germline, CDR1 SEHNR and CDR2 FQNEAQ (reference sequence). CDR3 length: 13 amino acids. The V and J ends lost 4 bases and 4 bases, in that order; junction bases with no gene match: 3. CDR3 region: CASSSGDRETQYF. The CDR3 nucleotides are TGTGCCAGCAGCTCTGGGGACAGAGAGACCCAGTACTTC.

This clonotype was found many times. The chain's CDR3 is CASSLAMSYHQPQHF. CDR3 in DNA: TGTGCCAGCAGTTTAGCGATGAGTTATCATCAGCCCCAGCATTTT. The rearrangement joins TRBV12-3 or TRBV12-4 to TRBJ1-5; D ambiguous. The CDR3 totals 15 residues. V was cut by 0 bases and J by 5 bases, with 11 bases left in between.

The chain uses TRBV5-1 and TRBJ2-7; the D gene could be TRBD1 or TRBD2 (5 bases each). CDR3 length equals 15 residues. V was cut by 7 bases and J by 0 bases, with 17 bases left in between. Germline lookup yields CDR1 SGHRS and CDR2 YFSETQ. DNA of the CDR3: TGCGCCAGCGGTCATCGGGGCGAGGACTCCTACGAGCAGTACTTC. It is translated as CASGHRGEDSYEQYF.

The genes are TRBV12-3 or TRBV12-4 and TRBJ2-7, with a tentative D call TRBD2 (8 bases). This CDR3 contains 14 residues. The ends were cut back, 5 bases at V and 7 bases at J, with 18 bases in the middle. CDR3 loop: CASSLGVAGQEQYF. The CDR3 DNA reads TGTGCCAGCAGTCTGGGAGTAGCGGGACAGGAGCAGTACTTC.

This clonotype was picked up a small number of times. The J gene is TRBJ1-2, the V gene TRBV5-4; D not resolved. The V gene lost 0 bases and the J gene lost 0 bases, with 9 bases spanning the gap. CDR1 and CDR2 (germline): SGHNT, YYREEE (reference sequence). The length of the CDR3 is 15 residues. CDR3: CASSLGGRTNYGYTF. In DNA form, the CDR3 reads TGTGCCAGCAGCTTGGGTGGCAGAACTAACTATGGCTACACCTTC.

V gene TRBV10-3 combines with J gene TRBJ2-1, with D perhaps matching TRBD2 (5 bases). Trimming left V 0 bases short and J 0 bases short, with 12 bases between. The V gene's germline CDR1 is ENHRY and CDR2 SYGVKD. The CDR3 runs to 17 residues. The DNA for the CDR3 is TGTGCCATCAGTGAGTCGAGGGCTCTCCTCTCCTACAATGAGCAGTTCTTC. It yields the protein CAISESRALLSYNEQFF.

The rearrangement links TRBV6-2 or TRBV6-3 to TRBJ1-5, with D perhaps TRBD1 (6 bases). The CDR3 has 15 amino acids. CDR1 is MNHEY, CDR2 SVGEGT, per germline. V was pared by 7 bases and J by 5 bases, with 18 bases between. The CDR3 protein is CASTPGHRDDQPQHF. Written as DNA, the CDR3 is TGTGCCAGCACACCAGGTCACAGGGATGATCAGCCCCAGCATTTT.

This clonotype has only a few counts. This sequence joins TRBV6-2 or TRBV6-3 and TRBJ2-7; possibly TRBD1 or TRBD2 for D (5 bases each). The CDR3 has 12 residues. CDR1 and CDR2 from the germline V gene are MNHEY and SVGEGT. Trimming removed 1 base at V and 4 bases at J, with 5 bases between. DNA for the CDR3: TGTGCCAGCAGTTACTGGGGGTACGAGCAGTACTTC. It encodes CASSYWGYEQYF.

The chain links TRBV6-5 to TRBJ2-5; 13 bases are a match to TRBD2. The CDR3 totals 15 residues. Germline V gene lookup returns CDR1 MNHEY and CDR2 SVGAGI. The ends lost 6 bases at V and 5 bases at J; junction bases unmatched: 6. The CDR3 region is CASRRTSGSWETQYF. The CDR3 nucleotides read TGTGCCAGCAGGCGGACTAGCGGGAGCTGGGAGACCCAGTACTTC.

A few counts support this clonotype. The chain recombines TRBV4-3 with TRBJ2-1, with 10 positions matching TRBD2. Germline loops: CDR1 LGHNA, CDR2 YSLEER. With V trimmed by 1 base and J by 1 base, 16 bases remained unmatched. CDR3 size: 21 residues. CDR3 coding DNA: TGCGCCAGCAGCCAAGGGGGTAGCGGGAGGACCCAATTCTTGTCCTACAATGAGCAGTTCTTC. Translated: CASSQGGSGRTQFLSYNEQFF.

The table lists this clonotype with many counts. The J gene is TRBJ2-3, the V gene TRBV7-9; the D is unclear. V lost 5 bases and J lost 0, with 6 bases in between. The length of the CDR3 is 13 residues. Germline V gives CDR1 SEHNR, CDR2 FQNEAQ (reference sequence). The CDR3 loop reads CASSPLSTDTQYF. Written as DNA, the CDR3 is TGTGCCAGCAGCCCCCTAAGCACAGATACGCAGTATTTT.

The CDR3 sequence is CASSSASGFHPGGETQYF. The DNA of the CDR3 is TGTGCCAGCAGCTCCGCGTCGGGGTTTCATCCGGGGGGGGAGACCCAGTACTTC. V usage is TRBV7-2 and J usage is TRBJ2-5; 8 positions match TRBD2. The germline CDR1 and CDR2 sequences are SGHTA and FQGNSA. CDR3 length equals 18 residues. V lost 4 bases and J lost 5; bases outside the gene matches: 18.

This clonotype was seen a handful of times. The CDR3 loop reads CASSQALATDTQYF. CDR3 nucleotides: TGTGCCAGCAGTCAAGCCCTAGCGACCGATACGCAGTATTTT. The gene calls are TRBV6-2 or TRBV6-3 and TRBJ2-3; D might be TRBD2 (6 bases). V was pared by 5 bases and J by 6 bases, with 15 bases between. CDR3 length: 14 residues. Germline lookup yields CDR1 MNHEY and CDR2 SVGEGT.

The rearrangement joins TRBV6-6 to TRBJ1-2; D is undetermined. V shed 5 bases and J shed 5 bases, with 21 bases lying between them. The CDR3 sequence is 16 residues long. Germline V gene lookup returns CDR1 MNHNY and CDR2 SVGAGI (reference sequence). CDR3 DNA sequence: TGTGCCAGCAGTCGCCCCGGGGTGGGATTAGAGTATGGCTACACCTTC. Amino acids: CASSRPGVGLEYGYTF.

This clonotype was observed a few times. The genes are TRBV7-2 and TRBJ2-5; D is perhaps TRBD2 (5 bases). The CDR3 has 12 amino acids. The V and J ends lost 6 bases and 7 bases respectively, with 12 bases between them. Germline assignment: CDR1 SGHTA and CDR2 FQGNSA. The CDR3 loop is CASSREGRTQYF. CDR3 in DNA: TGTGCCAGCAGTCGGGAAGGGCGGACCCAGTACTTC. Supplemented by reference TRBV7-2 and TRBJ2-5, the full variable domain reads GAGVSQSPSNKVTEKGKDVELRCDPISGHTALYWYRQSLGQGLEFLIYFQGNSAPDKSGLPSDRFSAERTGGSVSTLTIQRTQQEDSAVYLCASSREGRTQYFGPGTRLLVL.

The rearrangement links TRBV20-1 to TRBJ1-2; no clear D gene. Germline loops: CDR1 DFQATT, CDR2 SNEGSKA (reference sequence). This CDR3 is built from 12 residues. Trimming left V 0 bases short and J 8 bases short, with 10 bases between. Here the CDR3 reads CSARDGGVGYTF. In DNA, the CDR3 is TGCAGTGCTAGAGATGGTGGGGTAGGCTACACCTTC.

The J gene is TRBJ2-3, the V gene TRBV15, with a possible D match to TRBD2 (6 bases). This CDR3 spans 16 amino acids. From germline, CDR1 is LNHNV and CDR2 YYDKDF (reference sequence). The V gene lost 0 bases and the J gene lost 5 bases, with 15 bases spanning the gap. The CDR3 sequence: CATSRDGRRVQDTQYF. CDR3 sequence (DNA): TGTGCCACCAGCAGAGATGGCAGGAGGGTGCAAGATACGCAGTATTTT.

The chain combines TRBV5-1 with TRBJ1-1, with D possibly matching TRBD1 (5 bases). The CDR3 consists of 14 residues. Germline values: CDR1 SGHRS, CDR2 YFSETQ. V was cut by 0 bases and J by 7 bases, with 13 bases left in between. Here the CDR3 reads CASSLVGPSYEAFF. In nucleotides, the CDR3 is TGCGCCAGCAGCTTGGTGGGGCCAAGTTATGAAGCTTTCTTT.